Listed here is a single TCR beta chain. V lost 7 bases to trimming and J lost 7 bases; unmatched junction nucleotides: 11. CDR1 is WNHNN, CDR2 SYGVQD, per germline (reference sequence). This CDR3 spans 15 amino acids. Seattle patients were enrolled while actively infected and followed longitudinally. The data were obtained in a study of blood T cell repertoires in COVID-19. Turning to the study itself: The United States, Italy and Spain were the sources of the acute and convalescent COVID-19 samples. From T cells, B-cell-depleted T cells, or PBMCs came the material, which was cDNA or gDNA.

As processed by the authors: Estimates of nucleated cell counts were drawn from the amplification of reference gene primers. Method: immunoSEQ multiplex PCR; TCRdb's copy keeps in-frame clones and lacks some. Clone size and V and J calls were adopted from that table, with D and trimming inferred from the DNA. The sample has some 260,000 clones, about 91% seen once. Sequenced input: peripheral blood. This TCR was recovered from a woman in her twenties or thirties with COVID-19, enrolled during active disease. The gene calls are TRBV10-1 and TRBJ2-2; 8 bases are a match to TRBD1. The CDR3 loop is CASNAQTGASGELFF. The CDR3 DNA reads TGCGCCAGCAACGCCCAGACAGGGGCTAGCGGGGAGCTGTTTTTT.